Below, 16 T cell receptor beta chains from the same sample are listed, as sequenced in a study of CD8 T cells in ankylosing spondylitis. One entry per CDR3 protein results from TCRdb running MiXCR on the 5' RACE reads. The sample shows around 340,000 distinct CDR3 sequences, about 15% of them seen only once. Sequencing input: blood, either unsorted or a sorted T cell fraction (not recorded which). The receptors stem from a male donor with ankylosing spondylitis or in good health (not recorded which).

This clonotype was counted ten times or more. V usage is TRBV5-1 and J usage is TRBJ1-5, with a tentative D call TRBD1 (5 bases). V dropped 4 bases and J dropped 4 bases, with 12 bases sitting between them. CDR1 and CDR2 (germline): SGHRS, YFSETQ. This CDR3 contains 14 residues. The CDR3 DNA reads TGCGCCAGCAGCGAGTTTTCAGGGAATCAGCCCCAGCATTTT. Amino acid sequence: CASSEFSGNQPQHF.

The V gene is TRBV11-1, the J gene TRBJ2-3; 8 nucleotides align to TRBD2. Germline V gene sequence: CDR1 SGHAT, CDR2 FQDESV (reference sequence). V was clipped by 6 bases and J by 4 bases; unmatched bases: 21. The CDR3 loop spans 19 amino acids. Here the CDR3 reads CASSLGASGGTAQADTQYF. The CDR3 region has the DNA TGTGCCAGCAGTCTAGGGGCCAGCGGGGGTACGGCGCAGGCAGATACGCAGTATTTT.

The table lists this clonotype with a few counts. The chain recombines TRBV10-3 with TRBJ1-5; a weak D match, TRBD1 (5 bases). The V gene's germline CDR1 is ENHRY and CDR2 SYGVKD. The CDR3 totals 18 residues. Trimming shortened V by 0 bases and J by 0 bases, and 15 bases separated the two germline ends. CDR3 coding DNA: TGTGCCATCAGTGAGTCTTGGGGCAGGGACTATAGCAATCAGCCCCAGCATTTT. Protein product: CAISESWGRDYSNQPQHF.

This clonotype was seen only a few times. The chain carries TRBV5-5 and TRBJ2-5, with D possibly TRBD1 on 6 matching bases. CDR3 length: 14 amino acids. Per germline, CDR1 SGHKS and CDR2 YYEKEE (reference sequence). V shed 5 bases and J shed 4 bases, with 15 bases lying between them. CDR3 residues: CASSLQGIRETQYF. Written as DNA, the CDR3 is TGTGCCAGCAGTTTACAGGGAATCCGAGAGACCCAGTACTTC.

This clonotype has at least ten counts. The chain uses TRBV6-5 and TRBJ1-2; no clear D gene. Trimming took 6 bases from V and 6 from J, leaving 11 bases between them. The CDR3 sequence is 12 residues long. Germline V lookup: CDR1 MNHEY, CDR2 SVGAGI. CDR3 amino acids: CASRGFWDGYTF. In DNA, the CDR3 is TGTGCCAGCAGAGGTTTTTGGGATGGCTACACCTTC.

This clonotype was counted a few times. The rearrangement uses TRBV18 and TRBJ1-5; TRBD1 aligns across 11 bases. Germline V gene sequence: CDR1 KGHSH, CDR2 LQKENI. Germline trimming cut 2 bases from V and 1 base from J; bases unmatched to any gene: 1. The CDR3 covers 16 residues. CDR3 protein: CASSPGQGASNQPQHF. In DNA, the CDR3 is TGTGCCAGCTCACCAGGACAGGGGGCGAGCAATCAGCCCCAGCATTTT.

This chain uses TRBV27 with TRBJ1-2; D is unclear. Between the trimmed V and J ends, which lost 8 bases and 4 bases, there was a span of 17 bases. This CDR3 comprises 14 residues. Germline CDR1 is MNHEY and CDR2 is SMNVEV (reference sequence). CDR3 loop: CASGNLLPGYGYTF. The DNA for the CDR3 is TGTGCCAGCGGAAACCTCCTCCCGGGCTATGGCTACACCTTC.

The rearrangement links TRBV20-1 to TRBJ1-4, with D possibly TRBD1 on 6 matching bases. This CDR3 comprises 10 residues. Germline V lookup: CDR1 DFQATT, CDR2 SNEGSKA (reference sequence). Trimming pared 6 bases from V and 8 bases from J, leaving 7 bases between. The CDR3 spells CSARGEKLFF. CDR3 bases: TGCAGTGCAAGGGGGGAAAAACTGTTTTTT.

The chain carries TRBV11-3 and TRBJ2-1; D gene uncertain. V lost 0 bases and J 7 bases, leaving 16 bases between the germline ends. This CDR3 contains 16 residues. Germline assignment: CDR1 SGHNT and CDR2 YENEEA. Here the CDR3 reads CASSLERLGRRNEQFF. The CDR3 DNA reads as TGTGCCAGCAGCTTAGAAAGGCTAGGCCGGCGGAATGAGCAGTTCTTC.

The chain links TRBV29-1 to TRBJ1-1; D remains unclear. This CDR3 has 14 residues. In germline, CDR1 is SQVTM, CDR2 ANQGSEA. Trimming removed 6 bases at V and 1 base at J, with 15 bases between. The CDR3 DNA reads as TGCAGCGTCGCGCAGATTAAGGGGAACACTGAAGCTTTCTTT. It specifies CSVAQIKGNTEAFF.

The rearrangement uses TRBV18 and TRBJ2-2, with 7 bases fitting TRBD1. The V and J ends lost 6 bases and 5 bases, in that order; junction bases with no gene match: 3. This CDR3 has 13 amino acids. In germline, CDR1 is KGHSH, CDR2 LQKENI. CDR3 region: CASSATGTGELFF. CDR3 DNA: TGTGCCAGCTCGGCGACAGGGACCGGGGAGCTGTTTTTT.

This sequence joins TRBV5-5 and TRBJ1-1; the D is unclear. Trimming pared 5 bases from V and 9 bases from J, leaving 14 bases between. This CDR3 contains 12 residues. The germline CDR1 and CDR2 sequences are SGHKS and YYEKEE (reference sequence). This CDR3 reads CASSYPTIKAFF. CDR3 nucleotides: TGTGCCAGCAGTTACCCAACTATAAAAGCTTTCTTT.

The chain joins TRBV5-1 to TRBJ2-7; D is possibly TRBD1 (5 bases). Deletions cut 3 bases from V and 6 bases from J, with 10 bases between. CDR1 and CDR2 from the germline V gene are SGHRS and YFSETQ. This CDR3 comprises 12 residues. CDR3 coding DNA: TGCGCCAGCAGCTCTCAGGGTTTCGAGCAGTACTTC. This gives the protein CASSSQGFEQYF.

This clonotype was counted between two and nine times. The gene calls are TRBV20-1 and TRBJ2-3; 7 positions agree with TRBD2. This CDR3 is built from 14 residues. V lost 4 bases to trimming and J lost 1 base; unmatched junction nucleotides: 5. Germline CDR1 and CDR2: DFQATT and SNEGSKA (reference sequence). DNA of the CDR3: TGCAGTGCTAACCCCACTAGCGGCACAGATACGCAGTATTTT. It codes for CSANPTSGTDTQYF.

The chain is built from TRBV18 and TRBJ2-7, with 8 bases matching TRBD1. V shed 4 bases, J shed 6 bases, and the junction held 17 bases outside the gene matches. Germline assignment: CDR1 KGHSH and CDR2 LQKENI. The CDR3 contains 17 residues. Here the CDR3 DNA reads TGTGCCAGCTCACTCTCGGACAGGGCGGTCGGCCCCTCCGAGCAGTACTTC. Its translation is CASSLSDRAVGPSEQYF.

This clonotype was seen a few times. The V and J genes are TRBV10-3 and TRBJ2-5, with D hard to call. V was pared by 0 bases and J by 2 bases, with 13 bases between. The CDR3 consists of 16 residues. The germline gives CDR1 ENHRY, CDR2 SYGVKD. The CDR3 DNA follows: TGTGCCATCAGTGAGTCGAAGGGCGGTGGACAAGAGACCCAGTACTTC. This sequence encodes CAISESKGGGQETQYF.